The present entry profiles one TCR beta chain with its context. Its target is not known. The source of the sample is a study of blood T cells in healthy people across ages. Study-level findings and limits: More naive CD4+ cells and higher diversity marked long-lived donors relative to aged donors.

CDR3 size: 15 residues. With 0 bases removed from V and 10 bases from J, the gap between germline ends came to 16 bases. Germline lookup yields CDR1 LGHNA and CDR2 YNFKEQ. A sample-barcoded 5' primer and a J-beta primer mix were used in a second PCR of roughly 7 to 11 cycles. Using its own MiXCR run on the 5' RACE reads, TCRdb lists one record per CDR3 protein. The table records a few hundred thousand distinct CDR3 sequences, 27% of them present only once. This chain uses TRBV4-2 with TRBJ2-1; D gene unclear. The clonotype was recovered from a woman in her seventies in good health. The sequenced sample consisted of blood. The CDR3 DNA is TGTGCCAGCAGCCAAGATACGACGGATACTGGGGAGCAGTTCTTC. Its protein is CASSQDTTDTGEQFF.